The 18 T cell receptor beta chains below all came from one sample that was sequenced in a study of Ad26.COV2.S vaccination and SARS-CoV-2 variants. The treatment here: some 20 received Ad26.COV2.S at low or high dose, single or two shots; roughly five received placebo; per-sample allocation not given. Specimen acquisition occurred on day 63 following the initial vaccine or placebo injection. The table came from immunoSEQ multiplex PCR; TCRdb's copy has only in-frame clones and leaves some out. The sample comprises some 330,000 clones, 85% to 90% of which are singletons, and 4.5% to 5.5% rests with the top ten. The specimen was peripheral blood, collected in a trial of Ad26.COV2.S vaccine versus placebo. The receptors were gathered from a person aged 18 to 65 who received the Ad26.COV2.S COVID-19 vaccine or a placebo.

The chain links TRBV4-3 to TRBJ1-6; D may be TRBD1 (6 bases). This CDR3 contains 15 residues. The germline V and J ends were trimmed by 0 bases and 9 bases, with 12 bases remaining between them. Germline assignment: CDR1 LGHNA and CDR2 YSLEER. As DNA, the CDR3 is TGCGCCAGCAGCCAAGATTACAGGGAGGTTTCACCCCTCCACTTT. Translated, it gives CASSQDYREVSPLHF.

A note on this clone: The sample carries other DNA sequences with the same CDR3. The CDR3 nucleotides read TGCGCCAGCAGCCAAGACAGGGGCCTCAACACTGAAGCTTTCTTT. It specifies CASSQDRGLNTEAFF. V gene TRBV4-3 combines with J gene TRBJ1-1; D is possibly TRBD1 (6 bases). Trimming took 0 bases from V and 2 from J, leaving 10 bases between them. The CDR3 totals 15 residues. Per germline, CDR1 LGHNA and CDR2 YSLEER.

V gene TRBV9 combines with J gene TRBJ2-4; D might be TRBD1 or TRBD2, each matching 5 bases. V lost 3 bases to trimming and J lost 0 bases, with 10 bases between them. CDR1 SGDLS and CDR2 YYNGEE come from the germline V gene. The CDR3 has 15 amino acids. The CDR3, as DNA: TGTGCCAGCAGCGCAGGGACGGTAGCCAAAAACATTCAGTACTTC. Protein sequence: CASSAGTVAKNIQYF. Using reference TRBV9 and TRBJ2-4 for the parts outside the CDR3, the full variable domain is DSGVTQTPKHLITATGQRVTLRCSPRSGDLSVYWYQQSLDQGLQFLIQYYNGEERAKGNILERFSAQQFPDLHSELNLSSLELGDSALYFCASSAGTVAKNIQYFGAGTRLSVL.

Regarding this clone: One end of the junction fails to match germline, which may point to a read error. J is TRBJ1-1 and V is TRBV28; the D is unclear. CDR1 and CDR2 (germline): MDHEN, SYDVKM. The CDR3 length is 14 residues. CDR3 in amino acids: CASSPLGLLPLLFF. The CDR3 DNA reads TGTGCCAGCAGTCCCTTGGGCCTTTTGCCCCTTCTTTTTTTT.

The chain uses TRBV9 and TRBJ2-7; TRBD1 matches 9 bases. Trimming took 0 bases from V and 0 from J; bases not matched to a gene: 1. This CDR3 region has 15 residues. Germline CDR1 SGDLS, CDR2 YYNGEE. CDR3 sequence reads: CASSVGTGVSYEQYF. The CDR3 DNA follows: TGTGCCAGCAGCGTAGGGACAGGGGTCTCCTACGAGCAGTACTTC.

This rearrangement joins TRBV4-3 to TRBJ2-3; D may be TRBD1 or TRBD2 (5 bases each). The CDR3 extends over 17 amino acids. Trimming took 0 bases from V and 3 from J, leaving 16 bases between them. Germline V lookup: CDR1 LGHNA, CDR2 YSLEER. The CDR3 DNA is TGCGCCAGCAGCCAAGATCTCGGGGCGATAGCAACAGATACGCAGTATTTT. It translates to CASSQDLGAIATDTQYF.

The chain has TRBV28 and TRBJ2-6; 13 bases agree with TRBD2. This CDR3 is 18 amino acids long. The V gene end was trimmed by 5 bases and the J gene end by 0 bases; junction bases not matched to a gene: 4. The germline V gene encodes CDR1 MDHEN and CDR2 SYDVKM. CDR3 protein: CASSPTSGRGSGANVLTF. CDR3 DNA sequence: TGTGCCAGCAGTCCTACTAGCGGGAGGGGCTCTGGGGCCAACGTCCTGACTTTC.

This clone was seen a few times. The genes are TRBV18 and TRBJ1-2; tentative D call: TRBD1 (5 bases). Looked up from germline, CDR1 is KGHSH and CDR2 is LQKENI. The CDR3 is 14 amino acids. V lost 1 base and J lost 6, with 12 bases in between. The CDR3 reads CASSPRRREDGYTF. The CDR3 DNA follows: TGTGCCAGCTCACCACGCCGCAGGGAGGATGGCTACACCTTC.

The CDR3, as DNA: TGTGCCAGCAGCGGACCACCCGGGACAGTTAATGAAAAACTGTTTTTT. Its translation is CASSGPPGTVNEKLFF. The chain is built from TRBV9 and TRBJ1-4; 7 nucleotides align to TRBD1. J lost 4 bases, V lost 3 bases, and 9 bases had no gene match. The length of the CDR3 is 16 residues. Germline-derived CDR1 and CDR2 are SGDLS and YYNGEE.

The rearrangement links TRBV27 to TRBJ2-7; weak D call: TRBD1 (6 bases). From germline, CDR1 is MNHEY and CDR2 SMNVEV (reference sequence). With 8 bases removed from V and 3 bases from J, the gap between germline ends came to 8 bases. The CDR3 covers 11 residues. In nucleotides, the CDR3 is TGTGCCAGCGGACAGTACTACGAGCAGTACGTC. It codes for CASGQYYEQYV.

The J gene is TRBJ2-7, the V gene TRBV21-1. TRBV21-1 counts as a pseudogene. This CDR3 is built from 15 residues. CDR3 protein: CASSKGLVHQDEQYV. DNA of the CDR3: TGTGCCAGCAGCAAAGGTCTAGTCCATCAGGACGAGCAGTACGTC.

V and J are TRBV5-4 and TRBJ2-2; the match to TRBD2 covers 7 bases. In germline, CDR1 is SGHNT, CDR2 YYREEE (reference sequence). CDR3 length equals 15 residues. V gave up 3 bases and J gave up 4 bases; unmatched junction bases: 6. The CDR3 is CASSSAGRRTGELFF. For the CDR3, the DNA is TGTGCCAGCAGCTCAGCGGGGCGCCGCACCGGGGAGCTGTTTTTT. Drawing the rest from reference TRBV5-4 and TRBJ2-2, the complete variable domain is ETGVTQSPTHLIKTRGQQVTLRCSSQSGHNTVSWYQQALGQGPQFIFQYYREEENGRGNFPPRFSGLQFPNYSSELNVNALELDDSALYLCASSSAGRRTGELFFGEGSRLTVL.

The CDR3 DNA reads as TGTGCCAGTAGTCCGAGACAGGGGGCCATGAACACTGAAGCTTTCTTT. It encodes CASSPRQGAMNTEAFF. The rearrangement links TRBV19 to TRBJ1-1, with TRBD1 matching over 10 bases. The CDR3 totals 16 residues. Germline CDR1 and CDR2: LNHDA and SQIVND (reference sequence). Losses at the gene ends were 5 bases for V and 0 bases for J; bases not matched to a gene: 6.

The chain joins TRBV4-1 to TRBJ2-3, with D perhaps given as TRBD1 or TRBD2 (5 bases each). The germline V and J ends were trimmed by 3 bases and 8 bases, with 15 bases remaining between them. The germline V gene encodes CDR1 MGHRA and CDR2 YSYEKL. CDR3 length: 14 amino acids. CDR3 region: CASSQPGGPRTQYF. CDR3 coding DNA: TGCGCCAGCAGCCAGCCTGGGGGACCTCGTACGCAGTATTTT.

This rearrangement joins TRBV7-2 to TRBJ2-7; D is possibly TRBD1 (7 bases). The CDR3 covers 22 residues. CDR1 SGHTA and CDR2 FQGNSA come from the germline V gene. Trimming took 0 bases from V and 2 from J, leaving 32 bases between them. CDR3 coding DNA: TGTGCCAGCAGCTTAGCACGGCGGGGCGGCAGGGGGGCCCCCTCCCTTACCTACGAGCAGTACGTC. This codes for CASSLARRGGRGAPSLTYEQYV.

V gene TRBV5-8 combines with J gene TRBJ1-2; possibly TRBD1 for D (5 bases). In germline, CDR1 is SGHTS, CDR2 YDEGEE. V shed 0 bases and J shed 3 bases, with 9 bases lying between them. The CDR3 covers 14 residues. The CDR3 DNA sequence: TGTGCCAGCAGCTTGGGGGGGGACCACTATGGCTACACCTTC. It specifies CASSLGGDHYGYTF.

This clone was seen only once. The chain is built from TRBV4-1 and TRBJ2-7; the D is unclear. Trimming left V 0 bases short and J 0 bases short, with 0 bases between. Germline V gene data show CDR1 as MGHRA and CDR2 as YSYEKL. This CDR3 has 12 amino acids. The CDR3 protein is CASSQDSYEQYV. As DNA, the CDR3 is TGCGCCAGCAGCCAAGACTCCTACGAGCAGTACGTC.

This chain joins TRBV4-1 and TRBJ2-7; weak D call: TRBD2 (5 bases). The germline CDR1 and CDR2 sequences are MGHRA and YSYEKL. V lost 6 bases to trimming and J lost 2 bases, with 14 bases between them. The CDR3 has 14 residues. CDR3 DNA: TGCGCCAGCAGACCCCGTCGGGGTACCTACGAGCAGTACTTC. Protein: CASRPRRGTYEQYF.